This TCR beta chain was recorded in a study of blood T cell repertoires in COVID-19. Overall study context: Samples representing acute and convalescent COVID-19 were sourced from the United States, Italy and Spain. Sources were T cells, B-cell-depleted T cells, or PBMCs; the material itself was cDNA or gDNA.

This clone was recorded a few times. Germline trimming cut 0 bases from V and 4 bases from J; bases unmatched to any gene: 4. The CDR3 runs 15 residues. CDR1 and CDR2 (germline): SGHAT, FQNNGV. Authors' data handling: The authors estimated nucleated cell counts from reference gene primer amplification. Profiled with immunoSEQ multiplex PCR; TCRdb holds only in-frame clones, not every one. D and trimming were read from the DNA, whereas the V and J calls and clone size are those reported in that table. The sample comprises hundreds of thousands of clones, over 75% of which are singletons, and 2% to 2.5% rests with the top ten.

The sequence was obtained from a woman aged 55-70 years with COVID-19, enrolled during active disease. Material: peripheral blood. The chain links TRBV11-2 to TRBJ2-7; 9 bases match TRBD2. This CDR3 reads CASSLEPAGGYEQYF. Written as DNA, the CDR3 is TGTGCCAGCAGCTTAGAACCAGCGGGGGGATACGAGCAGTACTTC.